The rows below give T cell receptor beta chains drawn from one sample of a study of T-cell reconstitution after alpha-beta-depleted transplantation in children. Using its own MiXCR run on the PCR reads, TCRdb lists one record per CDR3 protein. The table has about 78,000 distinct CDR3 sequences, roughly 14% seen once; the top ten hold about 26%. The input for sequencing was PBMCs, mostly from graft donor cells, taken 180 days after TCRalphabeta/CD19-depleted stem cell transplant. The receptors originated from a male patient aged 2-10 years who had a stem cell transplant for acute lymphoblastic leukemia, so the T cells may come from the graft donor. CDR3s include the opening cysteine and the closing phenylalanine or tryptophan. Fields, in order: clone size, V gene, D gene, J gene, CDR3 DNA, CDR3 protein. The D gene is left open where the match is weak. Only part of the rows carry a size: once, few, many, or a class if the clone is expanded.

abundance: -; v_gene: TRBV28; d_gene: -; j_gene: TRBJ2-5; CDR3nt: TGTGCCAGCACCCGGGACAAGGGGCAAGAGACCCAGTACTTC; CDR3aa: CASTRDKGQETQYF
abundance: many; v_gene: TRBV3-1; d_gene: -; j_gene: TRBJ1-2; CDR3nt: TGTGCCAGCAGCCAAGTAGCTAACTATGGCTACACCTTC; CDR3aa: CASSQVANYGYTF
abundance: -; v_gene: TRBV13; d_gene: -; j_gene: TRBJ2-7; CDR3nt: TGTGCCAGCAGCCGACGGTACTACGAGCAGTACTTC; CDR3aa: CASSRRYYEQYF
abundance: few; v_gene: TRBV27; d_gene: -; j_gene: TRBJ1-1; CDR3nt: TGTGCCAGCAGTTTAAGTGTCCCCAGGAACACTGAAGCTTTCTTT; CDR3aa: CASSLSVPRNTEAFF
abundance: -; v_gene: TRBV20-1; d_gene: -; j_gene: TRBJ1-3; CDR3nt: TGCAGTGCTACTTTCAGGGAGGGTGGAAACACCATATATTTT; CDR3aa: CSATFREGGNTIYF
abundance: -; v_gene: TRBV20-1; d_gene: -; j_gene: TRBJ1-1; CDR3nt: TGCAGTGCTAGAGATACCTGGCGGGTGAAGGGCGCTTTCTTT; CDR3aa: CSARDTWRVKGAFF
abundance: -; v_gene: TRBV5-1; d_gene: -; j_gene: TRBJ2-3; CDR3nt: TGCGCCAGCAGCCCCTTCGGCCCCACAGATACGCAGTATTTT; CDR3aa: CASSPFGPTDTQYF
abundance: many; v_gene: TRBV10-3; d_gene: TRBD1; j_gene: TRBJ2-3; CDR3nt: TGTGCCATCCGGGACAGTAGCACAGATACGCAGTATTTT; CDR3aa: CAIRDSSTDTQYF
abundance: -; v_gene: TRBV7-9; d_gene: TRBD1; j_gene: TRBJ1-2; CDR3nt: TGTGCCAGCAGCCCTGGGACAGGATCCAGATATGATGGCTACACCTTC; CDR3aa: CASSPGTGSRYDGYTF
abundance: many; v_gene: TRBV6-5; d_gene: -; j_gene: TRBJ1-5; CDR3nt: TGTGCCAGCAGTTACTCCGGCCTGGGCAATCAGCCCCAGCATTTT; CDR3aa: CASSYSGLGNQPQHF
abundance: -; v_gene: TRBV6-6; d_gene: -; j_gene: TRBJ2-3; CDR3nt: TGTGCCAGCAGTTACCCTGAACAGGGAAGAGTCTATTTT; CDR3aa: CASSYPEQGRVYF
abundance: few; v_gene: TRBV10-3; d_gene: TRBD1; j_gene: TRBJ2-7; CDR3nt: TGTGCCAGCACAGGGGGCGGCGAGTACGAGCAGTACTTC; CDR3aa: CASTGGGEYEQYF
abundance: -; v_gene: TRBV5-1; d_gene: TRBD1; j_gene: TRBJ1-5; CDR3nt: TGCGCCAGCAGCCCGGACAGGGGGAATCAGCCCCAGCATTTT; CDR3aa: CASSPDRGNQPQHF
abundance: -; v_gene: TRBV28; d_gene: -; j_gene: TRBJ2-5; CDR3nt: TGTGCCAGCAGTTCCCCAAGACCCTGGTACCAAGAGACCCAGTACTTC; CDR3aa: CASSSPRPWYQETQYF
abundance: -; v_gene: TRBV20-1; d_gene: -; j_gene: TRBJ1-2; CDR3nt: TGCAGTGCAGGGATAAGCTACACCTTC; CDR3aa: CSAGISYTF
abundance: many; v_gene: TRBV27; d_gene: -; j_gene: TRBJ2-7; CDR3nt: TGTGCCAGCAGGCCGCTTGGGCCGTTCTACGAGCAGTACTTC; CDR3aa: CASRPLGPFYEQYF
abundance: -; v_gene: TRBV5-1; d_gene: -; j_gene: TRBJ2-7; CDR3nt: TGCGCCAGCAGCTCTCCTAGGGCAGGGCGCTACGAGCAGTACTTC; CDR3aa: CASSSPRAGRYEQYF
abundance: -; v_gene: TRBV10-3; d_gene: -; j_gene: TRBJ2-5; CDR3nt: TGTGCCATCAGTGAGCCTTCGGGGCTCCAAGAGACCCAGTACTTC; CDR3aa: CAISEPSGLQETQYF
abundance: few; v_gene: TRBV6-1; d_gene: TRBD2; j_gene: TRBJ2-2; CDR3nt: TGTGCCAGCAGTGACAGGGGACTAGCGGGACCCGGGGAGCTGTTTTTT; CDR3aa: CASSDRGLAGPGELFF
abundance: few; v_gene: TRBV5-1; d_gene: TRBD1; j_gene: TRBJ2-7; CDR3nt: TGCGCCAGCAGCTTGGCCGACAGGGGCGACGAGCAGTACTTC; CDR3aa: CASSLADRGDEQYF
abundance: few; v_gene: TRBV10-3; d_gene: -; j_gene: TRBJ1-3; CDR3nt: TGTGCCATCAGTGAAGGCCGCTCTGGAAACACCATATATTTT; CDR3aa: CAISEGRSGNTIYF
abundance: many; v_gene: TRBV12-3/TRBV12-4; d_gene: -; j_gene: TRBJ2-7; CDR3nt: TGTGCCAGCAGTTCAAGGGGACCTCTCTACGAGCAGTACTTC; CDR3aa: CASSSRGPLYEQYF
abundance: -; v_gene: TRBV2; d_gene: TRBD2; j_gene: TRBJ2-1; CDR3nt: TGTGCCAGCAGTGGGACTAGCGGTAACAATGAGCAGTTCTTC; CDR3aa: CASSGTSGNNEQFF
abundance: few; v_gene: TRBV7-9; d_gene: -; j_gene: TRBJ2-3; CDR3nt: TGTGCCAGCAGCTTACGACTTATTCCAGATACGCAGTATTTT; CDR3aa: CASSLRLIPDTQYF
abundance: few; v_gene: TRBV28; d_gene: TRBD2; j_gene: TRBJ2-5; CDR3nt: TGTGCCAGCAGTTTCCGGGGGGACGCCCATCAAGAGACCCAGTACTTC; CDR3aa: CASSFRGDAHQETQYF
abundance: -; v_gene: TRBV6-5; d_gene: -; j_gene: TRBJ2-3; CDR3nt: TGTGCCAGCGCTCGGAATCCTAGCACAGATACGCAGTATTTT; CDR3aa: CASARNPSTDTQYF
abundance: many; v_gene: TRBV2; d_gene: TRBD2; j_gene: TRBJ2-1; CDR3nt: TGTGCCTCCCTAGAAGTAGCGGGGGCCCGGCCGGGCTACAATGAGCAGTTCTTC; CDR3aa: CASLEVAGARPGYNEQFF
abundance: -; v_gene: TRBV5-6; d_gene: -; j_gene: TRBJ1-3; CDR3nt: TGTGCCAGCAGCTTGGGGGCGGAGGCCCCCTCTGGAAACACCATATATTTT; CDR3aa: CASSLGAEAPSGNTIYF
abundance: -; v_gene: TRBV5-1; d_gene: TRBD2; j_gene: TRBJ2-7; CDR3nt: TGCGCCAGCAGCTGGCTAGCGGGAGGCGGCGAGCAGTACTTC; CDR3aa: CASSWLAGGGEQYF
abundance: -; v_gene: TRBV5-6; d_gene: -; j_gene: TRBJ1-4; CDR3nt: TGTGCCAGCAGCTTACTCAGGGCGGAAGAAAAACTGTTTTTT; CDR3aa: CASSLLRAEEKLFF
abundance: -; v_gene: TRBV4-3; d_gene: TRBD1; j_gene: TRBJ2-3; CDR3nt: TGCGCCAGCAGCTTAAGGGGGCAGGTTTACACAGATACGCAGTATTTT; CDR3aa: CASSLRGQVYTDTQYF
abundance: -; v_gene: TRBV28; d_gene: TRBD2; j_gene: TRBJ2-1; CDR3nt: TGTGCCAGCAATGCGGGAGGGTCCGTGGGGTACAATGAGCAGTTCTTC; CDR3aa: CASNAGGSVGYNEQFF
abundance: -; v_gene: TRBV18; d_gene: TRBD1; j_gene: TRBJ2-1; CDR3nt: TGTGCCAGCTCAATGACAGGGCCCCAGTACTACAATGAGCAGTTCTTC; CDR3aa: CASSMTGPQYYNEQFF
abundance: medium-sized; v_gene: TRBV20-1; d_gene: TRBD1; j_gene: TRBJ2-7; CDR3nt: TGCAGTGCTCGCGACAGGGGGTTCTCCTACGAGCAGTACTTC; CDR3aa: CSARDRGFSYEQYF
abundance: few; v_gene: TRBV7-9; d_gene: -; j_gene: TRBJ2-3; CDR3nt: TGTGCCAGCGCAGTAGGGGGGGCCCTCGGGGATACGCAGTATTTT; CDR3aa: CASAVGGALGDTQYF
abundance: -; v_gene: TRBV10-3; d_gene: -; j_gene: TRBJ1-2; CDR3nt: TGTGCCATCAGTGCCGGGGAGCGGGGCGGCTACACCTTC; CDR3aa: CAISAGERGGYTF
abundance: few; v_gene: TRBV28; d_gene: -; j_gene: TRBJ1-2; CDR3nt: TGTGCCAGCAGCCCGGGCGGAAGCTATGGCTACACCTTC; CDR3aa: CASSPGGSYGYTF
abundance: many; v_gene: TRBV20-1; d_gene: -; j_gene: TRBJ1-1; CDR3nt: TGCAGTGCTAGGGGCAGTGACCCTGAAGCTTTCTTT; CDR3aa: CSARGSDPEAFF
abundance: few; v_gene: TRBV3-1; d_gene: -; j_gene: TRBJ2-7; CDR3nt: TGTGCCAGCAGCCGGGCCCGGAGCTCCTACGAGCAGTACTTC; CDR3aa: CASSRARSSYEQYF
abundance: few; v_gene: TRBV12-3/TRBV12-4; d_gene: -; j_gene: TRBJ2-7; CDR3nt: TGTGCCAGCAGTTTAGAAGGGGGTGGTATGTCCTACGAGCAGTACTTC; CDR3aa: CASSLEGGGMSYEQYF
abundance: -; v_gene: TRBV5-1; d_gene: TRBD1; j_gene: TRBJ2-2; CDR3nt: TGCGCCAGCAGCATCATACAGGGGGCAAAGTCCGGGGAGCTGTTTTTT; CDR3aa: CASSIIQGAKSGELFF
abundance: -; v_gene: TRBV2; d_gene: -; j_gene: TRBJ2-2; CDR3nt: TGTGCCAGCAGTTTTCACGGGACGGCCACCGGGGAGCTGTTTTTT; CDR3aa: CASSFHGTATGELFF
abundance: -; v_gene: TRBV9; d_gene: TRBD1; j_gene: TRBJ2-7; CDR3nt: TGTGCCAGCAGCCCCGGGACAGGGTCCTCCGAGCAGTACTTC; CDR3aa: CASSPGTGSSEQYF
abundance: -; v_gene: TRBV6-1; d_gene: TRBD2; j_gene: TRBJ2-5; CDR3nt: TGTGCCAGCAGTGGGGGACTAGCGGGAGAGACCCGGTACTTC; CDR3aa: CASSGGLAGETRYF
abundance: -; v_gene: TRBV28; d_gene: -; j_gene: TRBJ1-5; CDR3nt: TGTGCCAGCACCGAGCGGGGGGGTTCTAGCAATCAGCCCCAGCATTTT; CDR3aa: CASTERGGSSNQPQHF
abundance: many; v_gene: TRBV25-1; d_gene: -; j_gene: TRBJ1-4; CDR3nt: TGTGCCAGCAGTGCCCCGGACAGAAAACTGTTTTTT; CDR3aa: CASSAPDRKLFF
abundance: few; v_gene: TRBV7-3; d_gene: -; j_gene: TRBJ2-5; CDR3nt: TGTGCCAGCTCCAGGGGCAGCCAAGAGACCCAGTACTTC; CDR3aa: CASSRGSQETQYF
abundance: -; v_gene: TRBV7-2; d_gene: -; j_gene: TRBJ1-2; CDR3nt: TGTGCCAGCAGCTTAGCGGTCCTCCTAGGGGGCTACACCTTC; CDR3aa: CASSLAVLLGGYTF
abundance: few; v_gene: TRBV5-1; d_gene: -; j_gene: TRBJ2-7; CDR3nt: TGCGCCTGCTCCCACGGACCTAAATACTACGAGCAGTACTTC; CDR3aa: CACSHGPKYYEQYF
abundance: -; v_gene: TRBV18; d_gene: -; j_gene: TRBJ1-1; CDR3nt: TGTGCCAGCTCACCAATAGGGGACGCTTCCCTCGAAGCTTTCTTT; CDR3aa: CASSPIGDASLEAFF
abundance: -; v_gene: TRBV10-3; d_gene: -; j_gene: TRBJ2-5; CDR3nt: TGTGCCATGAGAGGGCCCCTAGAAGAGACCCAGTACTTC; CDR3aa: CAMRGPLEETQYF
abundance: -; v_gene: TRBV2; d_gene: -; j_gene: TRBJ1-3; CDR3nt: TGTGCCAGCAGCGTATGGGACACCATATATTTT; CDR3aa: CASSVWDTIYF
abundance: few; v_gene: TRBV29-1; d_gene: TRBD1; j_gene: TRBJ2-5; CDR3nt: TGCAGCGTTTCCGCCGGACAGGGCCAAGAGACCCAGTACTTC; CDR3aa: CSVSAGQGQETQYF
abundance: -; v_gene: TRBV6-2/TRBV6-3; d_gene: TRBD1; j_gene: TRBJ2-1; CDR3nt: TGTGCCAGCAGTTACAAAGGGACAGGGTTCAATGAGCAGTTCTTC; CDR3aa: CASSYKGTGFNEQFF